The rows below give T cell receptor beta chains drawn from one sample of a study of control samples from healthy donors and cancer patients. The table came from immunoSEQ multiplex PCR; TCRdb's copy has only in-frame clones and leaves some out. The sample has tens of thousands of clones; approximately 86% are singletons. The sample taken for sequencing was blood. The source of these receptors is a man aged 25 to 40 in good health. Both conserved end residues are part of each CDR3. D genes are given only for firm matches. Clone size appears in some rows only: once, few, many, or a class for an expanded clone.

v_call	j_call	clone_size	d_call	cdr3_nt	cdr3_aa
TRBV24-1	TRBJ2-2	.	TRBD1	TGTGCCACCACTCGGACAGGGGCGAACACCGGGGAGCTGTTTTTT	CATTRTGANTGELFF
TRBV7-3	TRBJ1-1	.	.	TGTGCCAGCAGCAATGGGGGGAGTAGCACTGAAGCTTTCTTT	CASSNGGSSTEAFF
TRBV10-3	TRBJ2-1	.	TRBD2	TGTGCCACTACTAGCGAAAGCTCCTACAATGAGCAGTTCTTC	CATTSESSYNEQFF
TRBV19	TRBJ2-5	.	TRBD2	TGTGCCAGTAGCCGGGGAGGGTACCAAGAGACCCAGTACTTC	CASSRGGYQETQYF
TRBV20-1	TRBJ1-1	.	.	TGCAGTGCTAGTGAGCGGACACATGGGGTCGGGACTGAAGCTTTCTTT	CSASERTHGVGTEAFF
TRBV5-6	TRBJ1-6	.	TRBD1	TGTGCCAGCAGCTTGGGACAGGGTAGTTCACCCCTCCACTTT	CASSLGQGSSPLHF
TRBV19	TRBJ2-7	.	.	TGTGCCAGTAGTGCAACAGGGTCCTCTACCTACGAGCAGTACTTC	CASSATGSSTYEQYF
TRBV7-3	TRBJ2-6	.	TRBD1	TGTGCCAGCAGCAAAGGGGGCGCTGGGGCCAACGTCCTGACTTTC	CASSKGGAGANVLTF
TRBV11-2	TRBJ1-3	.	.	TGTGCCAGCACTAACCAGGGGCATAGCTCTGGAAACACCATATATTTT	CASTNQGHSSGNTIYF
TRBV10-3	TRBJ1-3	.	.	TGTGCCATCAGTGAGGTTGGCGGTGGAAACACCATATATTTT	CAISEVGGGNTIYF
TRBV6-5	TRBJ1-2	.	.	TGTGCCAGCGGGATCGCGGGGTCGCTGGGGGGCTACACCTTC	CASGIAGSLGGYTF
TRBV5-4	TRBJ1-4	.	TRBD1	TGTGCCAGCAGCGCGTTCCAGGGGGATGTTGAAAAACTGTTTTTT	CASSAFQGDVEKLFF
TRBV5-1	TRBJ1-4	.	.	TGCGCCAGCAGGGCAACTAATGAAAAACTGTTTTTT	CASRATNEKLFF
TRBV7-3	TRBJ2-5	many	.	TGTGCCAGCAGCGCAGGGTACCAAGAGACCCAGTACTTC	CASSAGYQETQYF
TRBV27	TRBJ2-7	.	.	TGTGCCAGCAGTCTCTCAGGGGACGAGCAGTACTTC	CASSLSGDEQYF
TRBV11-2	TRBJ2-7	few	TRBD2	TGTGCCAGCAGTATCCTTGGCGGGGGGAACTACGAGCAGTACTTC	CASSILGGGNYEQYF
TRBV2	TRBJ1-2	.	TRBD1	TGTGCCAGCAGACAGGGGGCGAACTATGGCTACACCTTC	CASRQGANYGYTF
TRBV19	TRBJ2-7	.	TRBD1	TGTGCCAGTAGCCGGGACAGCTCCTACGAGCAGTACTTC	CASSRDSSYEQYF
TRBV28	TRBJ1-2	.	.	TGTGCCAGCAGTGCAGGACATCGGGGCAATGGCTACACCTTC	CASSAGHRGNGYTF
TRBV5-1	TRBJ2-3	.	.	TGCGCCAGCAGCTCGGGAATTACAGATACGCAGTATTTT	CASSSGITDTQYF
TRBV9	TRBJ1-5	.	.	TGTGCCAGCAGCGTAGGCCCTAGCAATCAGCCCCAGCATTTT	CASSVGPSNQPQHF
TRBV6-6	TRBJ2-3	once	.	TGTGCCAGCAGTTCCGCGTCACCAGGGTCCACAGATACGCAGTATTTT	CASSSASPGSTDTQYF
TRBV5-1	TRBJ2-7	.	TRBD1	TGCGCCAGCAGCACCGGAAGACGGCGGGACAGGGACTACGAGCAGTACTTC	CASSTGRRRDRDYEQYF
TRBV12-3/TRBV12-4	TRBJ2-3	.	.	TGTGCCAGCAGCCCTACCCCAGATACGCAGTATTTT	CASSPTPDTQYF
TRBV5-1	TRBJ1-1	.	.	TGCGCCAGCAGCTTTGCGAACAGGGCCCCTGAAGCTTTCTTT	CASSFANRAPEAFF
TRBV27	TRBJ2-2	medium-sized	.	TGTGCCAGCAGTTTAGAAGCCGGAGGGTACGGGGAGCTGTTTTTT	CASSLEAGGYGELFF
TRBV24-1	TRBJ1-1	.	TRBD1	TGTGCCACCAGTACTAGACAGGGTGAAGCTTTCTTT	CATSTRQGEAFF
TRBV3-1/TRBV3-2	TRBJ2-7	.	TRBD1	TGTGCCAGCAGCCCGTGGGACAGAGAGTACGAGCAGTACTTC	CASSPWDREYEQYF
TRBV2	TRBJ1-1	.	.	TGTGCCAGCAGAGACGACCGGGCTTCCGGATACACTGAAGCTTTCTTT	CASRDDRASGYTEAFF
TRBV21-1	TRBJ1-2	.	.	TGTGCCAGCAGCAAAGGGTTTAGACAGGGAGACCTGAACTATGGCTACACCTTC	CASSKGFRQGDLNYGYTF
TRBV18	TRBJ1-2	.	.	TGTGCCAGCTCACCAGTCGGCGGGGGAAAGGGCGGCTACACCTTC	CASSPVGGGKGGYTF
TRBV4-2	TRBJ2-7	.	TRBD1	TGTGCCAGCAGCTTGCGACAGGGTGGTACGGACGAGCAGTACTTC	CASSLRQGGTDEQYF
TRBV6-5	TRBJ1-1	few	.	TGTGCCAGCATTCGACGGGGCACTGAAGCTTTCTTT	CASIRRGTEAFF
TRBV6-5	TRBJ1-5	.	TRBD1	TGTGCCCGCATCAGGACAGGGGGGCAGCCCCAGCATTTT	CARIRTGGQPQHF
TRBV7-9	TRBJ2-3	.	TRBD2	TGTGCCAGCAGCCCTTTGGTTGCGGGGGTCAATACGCAGTATTTT	CASSPLVAGVNTQYF
TRBV18	TRBJ2-7	.	.	TGTGCCAGCTCACCAAAGGGGAAGCACGAGCAGTACTTC	CASSPKGKHEQYF
TRBV10-3	TRBJ2-1	.	TRBD1	TGTGCCACCGGGACAGGGCGCAATGAGCAGTTCTTC	CATGTGRNEQFF
TRBV5-1	TRBJ1-4	.	.	TGCGCCAGCAGCGACTCAGGGGCAACTAATGAAAAACTGTTTTTT	CASSDSGATNEKLFF
TRBV11-2	TRBJ1-1	.	.	TGTGCCAGCACCCAGGGCGCAGGGGCTTTCTTT	CASTQGAGAFF
TRBV28	TRBJ1-2	.	.	TGTGCCAGCAGCTTTAGGGGAAACTATGGCTACACCTTC	CASSFRGNYGYTF
TRBV27	TRBJ1-2	once	TRBD1	TGTGCCAGCGGGGACAGGGTGGGCTATGGCTACACCTTC	CASGDRVGYGYTF
TRBV9	TRBJ1-2	.	TRBD1	TGTGCCAGCAGCGTCGGACAGGGGAACTATGGCTACACCTTC	CASSVGQGNYGYTF
TRBV28	TRBJ1-4	.	.	TGTGCCAGCAGCCGCGACCCAATGAAGAAACTGTTTTTT	CASSRDPMKKLFF
TRBV5-4	TRBJ1-4	.	.	TGTGCCAGCAGCTCGGGTAAACAGCGGACTAATGAAAAACTGTTTTTT	CASSSGKQRTNEKLFF
TRBV5-1	TRBJ2-3	.	.	TGCGCCAGCAGCGATGGGAGTACCACAGATACGCAGTATTTT	CASSDGSTTDTQYF